This TCR beta chain was recovered during a study of sequential checkpoint blockade in melanoma. Turning to the study itself: Arm A got nivolumab then ipilimumab; arm B the reverse, 1:1. Each arm's sequence ended with maintenance nivolumab.

Data came from immunoSEQ multiplex PCR; TCRdb stores just in-frame clones and leaves some out. This sample has 25,000 to 30,000 clones, with about 83% found just once. From germline, CDR1 is SEHNR and CDR2 FQNEAQ (reference sequence). Losses at the gene ends were 5 bases for V and 2 bases for J; bases not matched to a gene: 9. The CDR3 consists of 17 residues. Described treatment: randomized to nivolumab then ipilimumab (arm A) or the reverse (arm B). None of the patients previously received DNA-damaging chemotherapy. From thawed PBMCs, live CD3+CD8+ cells negative for CD19 and CD56 were sorted. The TCR originated in a human donor with melanoma. The specimen was CD8+ T cells sorted from blood (inferred from file names), collected from a patient given nivolumab and ipilimumab in sequence. J is TRBJ2-3 and V is TRBV7-9, with 11 bases matching TRBD2. The CDR3 sequence is CASSPSRLAGTTDTQYF. In nucleotides, the CDR3 is TGTGCCAGCAGCCCCTCCCGACTAGCGGGAACCACAGATACGCAGTATTTT.